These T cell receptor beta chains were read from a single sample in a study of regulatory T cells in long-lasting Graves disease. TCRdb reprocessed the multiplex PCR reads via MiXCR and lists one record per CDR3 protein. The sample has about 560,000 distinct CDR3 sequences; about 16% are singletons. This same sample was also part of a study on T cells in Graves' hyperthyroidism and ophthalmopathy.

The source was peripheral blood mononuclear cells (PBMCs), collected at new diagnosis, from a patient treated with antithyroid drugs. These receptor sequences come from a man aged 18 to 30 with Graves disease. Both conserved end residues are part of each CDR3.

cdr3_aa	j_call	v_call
CASSRDRELYTGELFF	TRBJ2-2	TRBV5-1
CATHAGNPGNTIYF	TRBJ1-3	TRBV5-1
CTSSLGAVNTEAFF	TRBJ1-1	TRBV7-3
CSAIGTSGNEWTDTQYF	TRBJ2-3	TRBV20-1
CASSFQGANYGYTF	TRBJ1-2	TRBV12-3/TRBV12-4
CASSYYSDEQYF	TRBJ2-7	TRBV7-8
CATSLAGSTDTQYF	TRBJ2-3	TRBV3-1
CASSQEQGLTYEQYF	TRBJ2-7	TRBV7-9
CASGPNTDTQYF	TRBJ2-3	TRBV12-5
CASTSFMGGTEAFF	TRBJ1-1	TRBV12-3/TRBV12-4
CASTRDYSNTGELFF	TRBJ2-2	TRBV12-3/TRBV12-4
CASSIDSWGTQYF	TRBJ2-3	TRBV19
CASTPGRLSTDTQYF	TRBJ2-3	TRBV6-2/TRBV6-3
CSASRRGLGDEQFF	TRBJ2-1	TRBV20-1
CAISGGQASGANVLTF	TRBJ2-6	TRBV10-3
CASSSSRLAGDRGEQFF	TRBJ2-1	TRBV7-2
CASSQVGTALNYGYTF	TRBJ1-2	TRBV3-1
CASSTWTGNTEAFF	TRBJ1-1	TRBV7-9
CAWSVGSSIGQFF	TRBJ2-1	TRBV30
CASSQDVGRPAKNIQYF	TRBJ2-4	TRBV3-1
CASSRHRDREETQYF	TRBJ2-5	TRBV11-2
CASSIFEGSSYNEQYF	TRBJ2-5	TRBV5-1
CASSARGQGGLYGYTF	TRBJ1-2	TRBV12-3/TRBV12-4
CASSYSGLAGGPYLNEQFF	TRBJ2-1	TRBV6-2/TRBV6-3
CASSLEMVAGASTDTQYF	TRBJ2-3	TRBV5-1
CASSLDRDLAYEQYF	TRBJ2-7	TRBV7-6
CSAEASVAQETQYF	TRBJ2-5	TRBV20-1
CASSSDNEQFF	TRBJ2-1	TRBV6-2/TRBV6-3
CASSARGADNEQFF	TRBJ2-1	TRBV4-1
CASSVAPSIPNSGANVLTF	TRBJ2-6	TRBV9
CSAPRREDEAFF	TRBJ1-1	TRBV20-1
CASSVQDSRGEKLFF	TRBJ1-4	TRBV9
CASSIISGNEQYF	TRBJ2-7	TRBV19
CATGGRPGQETQYF	TRBJ2-5	TRBV24-1
CASVWRQVGQYF	TRBJ2-7	TRBV2
CASRQGGNTEAFF	TRBJ1-1	TRBV5-1
CASSFSGREKPGEQFF	TRBJ2-1	TRBV6-5
CASSIQGNSNQPQHF	TRBJ1-5	TRBV7-2
CSAKIGPLWGNQPQHF	TRBJ1-5	TRBV20-1
CASSLTRTSGINEQYF	TRBJ2-7	TRBV27